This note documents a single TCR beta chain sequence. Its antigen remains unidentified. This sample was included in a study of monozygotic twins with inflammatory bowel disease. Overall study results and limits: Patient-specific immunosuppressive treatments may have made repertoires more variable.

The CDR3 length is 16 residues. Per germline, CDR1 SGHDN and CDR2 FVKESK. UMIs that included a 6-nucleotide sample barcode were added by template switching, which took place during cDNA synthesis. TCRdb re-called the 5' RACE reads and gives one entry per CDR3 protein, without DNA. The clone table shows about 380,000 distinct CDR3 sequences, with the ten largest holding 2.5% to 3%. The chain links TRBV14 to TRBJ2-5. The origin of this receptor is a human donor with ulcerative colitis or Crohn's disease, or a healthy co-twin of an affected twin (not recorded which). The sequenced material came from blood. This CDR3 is CASSQEFRLTSETQYF.